Each of the 30 T cell receptor beta chains below was sequenced from the same sample in a study of cytomegalovirus exposure and HLA in healthy donors. The PCR was carried out with 60 Vbeta primers and 13 Jbeta primers. TCRdb keeps only in-frame clones here, not all; method: immunoSEQ multiplex PCR. Here the sample spans roughly 180,000 clones, roughly four fifths being singletons. Specimen: PBMCs. These receptors were collected from a woman aged 18-29 years in good health and CMV-seropositive.

This clone has more than one count but fewer than ten. This chain uses TRBV5-1 with TRBJ2-3; 7 bases map to TRBD2. The CDR3 runs to 15 residues. The germline V gene has CDR1 SGHRS and CDR2 YFSETQ. Trimming cost V 1 base and J 1 base; bases outside gene matches: 3. The CDR3 DNA reads as TGCGCCAGCAGCTTGCGGCTAGCGGGCACAGATACGCAGTATTTT. Translated, it gives CASSLRLAGTDTQYF.

V usage is TRBV4-1 and J usage is TRBJ1-4, with 10 bases matching TRBD1. CDR1 is MGHRA, CDR2 YSYEKL, per germline. Trimming cost V 1 base and J 0 bases; bases outside gene matches: 14. This CDR3 region has 21 residues. The CDR3, as DNA: TGCGCCAGCAGCCAAGTTCACCTGGGACAGGGGAGGTTCGCAACTAATGAAAAACTGTTTTTT. Translated, it gives CASSQVHLGQGRFATNEKLFF.

This sequence joins TRBV6-1 and TRBJ2-6; a weak D match, TRBD1 (5 bases). Trimming took 6 bases from V and 4 from J, leaving 13 bases between them. The CDR3 runs to 15 residues. Germline CDR1 and CDR2: MNHNS and SASEGT. In DNA form, the CDR3 reads TGTGCCAGCAGGACCCCAGGGTCAGGGGCCAACGTCCTGACTTTC. It specifies CASRTPGSGANVLTF.

DNA for the CDR3: TGTGCCAGCAGCTTTGGGACACCTAACACTGAAGCTTTCTTT. Translated: CASSFGTPNTEAFF. This chain links TRBV11-2 with TRBJ1-1; possible D gene TRBD1, 6 bases. The CDR3 sequence is 14 residues long. Germline CDR1 reads SGHAT; CDR2 reads FQNNGV. V dropped 3 bases and J dropped 2 bases, with 10 bases sitting between them.

The V gene is TRBV30, the J gene TRBJ1-1; D is possibly TRBD1 (6 bases). There are 12 residues in the CDR3. The V gene's germline CDR1 is GTSNPN and CDR2 SVGIG (reference sequence). Trimming removed 2 bases from V and 5 bases from J, with 9 bases in between. CDR3 amino acids: CAWSQGWTEAFF. The CDR3 coding sequence is TGTGCCTGGAGTCAGGGGTGGACTGAAGCTTTCTTT.

This clone was seen more than once but under ten times. The chain employs TRBV6-5 and TRBJ2-7, with 7 bases aligning to TRBD1. The CDR3 runs 14 residues. With 6 bases clipped from V and 1 base from J, the junction kept 6 bases outside the gene matches. The germline CDR1 and CDR2 sequences are MNHEY and SVGAGI. The CDR3: CASRPPGQSYEQYV. CDR3 DNA: TGTGCCAGCAGACCACCGGGACAGTCCTACGAGCAGTACGTC.

The J gene is TRBJ2-1, the V gene TRBV6-1; D is ambiguous. V lost 11 bases, J lost 4 bases, and 9 bases lay in between. Per the germline V gene, CDR1 is MNHNS and CDR2 is SASEGT. The CDR3 is 11 residues long. The CDR3 region is CAAYQYNEQFF. In DNA, the CDR3 is TGTGCCGCATACCAGTACAATGAGCAGTTCTTC.

As to this clone: An end of the junction differs from the germline gene, which may be a read error. This same CDR3 is encoded by further DNA sequences in the sample. The genes are TRBV11-2 and TRBJ1-4; 9 bases fit TRBD1. The CDR3 runs to 19 residues. Germline V gives CDR1 SGHAT, CDR2 FQNNGV. The CDR3 nucleotides are TGTGCCAGCAGCTTAGCGGGATCGGGACAGGGTTTCTCGAACGAAAAGCTGTTTTTT. Its translation is CASSLAGSGQGFSNEKLFF.

This chain links TRBV5-1 with TRBJ2-5; no clear D. This CDR3 is 17 amino acids long. V lost 2 bases and J 1 base, leaving 18 bases between the germline ends. Germline lookup yields CDR1 SGHRS and CDR2 YFSETQ. CDR3 protein: CASSFAGGELIQETQYF. CDR3 nucleotide sequence: TGCGCCAGCAGCTTCGCAGGTGGCGAACTTATCCAAGAGACCCAGTACTTC.

The gene calls are TRBV4-3 and TRBJ1-2; D is unresolved. The CDR3 has 16 residues. Trimming removed 4 bases from V and 0 bases from J, with 15 bases in between. Germline-derived CDR1 and CDR2 are LGHNA and YSLEER. The CDR3 here is CASSPSAGIPNYGYTF. The CDR3, as DNA: TGCGCCAGCAGCCCTTCCGCAGGCATTCCTAACTATGGCTACACCTTC.

In its sample, this clone was seen a few times. This sequence joins TRBV7-6 and TRBJ2-1; TRBD2 aligns across 11 bases. V gave up 1 base and J gave up 5 bases; unmatched junction bases: 1. Germline values: CDR1 SGHVS, CDR2 FNYEAQ. The CDR3 length is 15 residues. In nucleotides, the CDR3 is TGTGCCAGCAGCTTAGTGGGACTAGCGGACAATGAGCAGTTCTTC. This sequence encodes CASSLVGLADNEQFF.

This chain links TRBV29-1 with TRBJ2-4; 7 bases align to TRBD2. CDR1 is SQVTM and CDR2 is ANQGSEA in the germline V gene. Losses at the gene ends were 3 bases for V and 4 bases for J; bases not matched to a gene: 6. The CDR3 is 14 residues long. The CDR3 region has the DNA TGCAGCGTTGACTCGACGGGGGGTAAAAACATTCAGTACTTC. Residues: CSVDSTGGKNIQYF.

The chain has TRBV27 and TRBJ1-1, with 7 bases lining up with TRBD1. This CDR3 has 14 residues. Trimming removed 1 base from V and 5 bases from J; junction bases left unmatched: 4. Germline assignment: CDR1 MNHEY and CDR2 SMNVEV (reference sequence). The CDR3 sequence: CASSLLGQRTEAFF. The CDR3 region has the DNA TGTGCCAGCAGTTTATTGGGACAGAGAACTGAAGCTTTCTTT.

V and J are TRBV7-6 and TRBJ2-6; D gene unclear. Deletions cut 4 bases from V and 2 bases from J, with 9 bases between. CDR3 length: 15 residues. Germline CDR1 reads SGHVS; CDR2 reads FNYEAQ. The CDR3, as DNA: TGTGCCAGCAGCTCGACTGCGGCTGGGGCCAACGTCCTGACTTTC. Its protein product is CASSSTAAGANVLTF. Full variable domain (rest looked up from reference TRBV7-6 and TRBJ2-6): GAGVSQSPRYKVTKRGQDVALRCDPISGHVSLYWYRQALGQGPEFLTYFNYEAQQDKSGLPNDRFSAERPEGSISTLTIQRTEQRDSAMYRCASSSTAAGANVLTFGAGSRLTVL.

The chain combines TRBV5-4 with TRBJ2-3; perhaps TRBD2 as D (5 bases). Germline V gene lookup returns CDR1 SGHNT and CDR2 YYREEE (reference sequence). This CDR3 spans 13 amino acids. V was cut by 2 bases and J by 4 bases, with 8 bases left in between. The CDR3 DNA is TGTGCCAGCAGCTTCAGCGGCGCAGATACGCAGTATTTT. Translating gives CASSFSGADTQYF. Full variable domain (rest looked up from reference TRBV5-4 and TRBJ2-3): ETGVTQSPTHLIKTRGQQVTLRCSSQSGHNTVSWYQQALGQGPQFIFQYYREEENGRGNFPPRFSGLQFPNYSSELNVNALELDDSALYLCASSFSGADTQYFGPGTRLTVL.

In DNA form, the CDR3 reads TGTGCCAGCAGCCAATCCAGGGTCGCCTACAATGAGCAGTTCTTC. The encoded protein is CASSQSRVAYNEQFF. The rearrangement joins TRBV7-3 to TRBJ2-1, with D perhaps matching TRBD1 (5 bases). The CDR3 covers 15 residues. The germline gives CDR1 SGHTA, CDR2 FQGTGA. The V gene lost 5 bases and the J gene lost 2 bases, with 13 bases spanning the gap.

The J gene is TRBJ2-3, the V gene TRBV7-3, with 12 bases lining up with TRBD2. Germline lookup yields CDR1 SGHTA and CDR2 FQGTGA. The CDR3 runs to 14 residues. V shed 4 bases, J shed 7 bases, and the junction held 3 bases outside the gene matches. CDR3 protein: CASSSGLAGNTQYF. In DNA, the CDR3 is TGTGCCAGCAGCTCCGGACTAGCGGGAAATACGCAGTATTTT.

This clone turned up a few times. The chain uses TRBV2 and TRBJ1-2; TRBD1 agrees at 9 bases. CDR1 and CDR2 from the germline V gene are SNHLY and FYNNEI. J was trimmed by 0 bases and V by 10 bases; bases with no gene match: 12. CDR3 length equals 16 residues. CDR3 loop: CATTRTGALSNYGYTF. In DNA form, the CDR3 reads TGTGCCACCACCCGGACAGGGGCGCTATCTAACTATGGCTACACCTTC.

This clone was picked up one time. The gene calls are TRBV27 and TRBJ1-2; D is unclear. Germline CDR1 MNHEY, CDR2 SMNVEV (reference sequence). The CDR3 length is 15 residues. V lost 4 bases and J lost 1, with 13 bases in between. CDR3 sequence reads: CASSWTATINYGYTF. Written as DNA, the CDR3 is TGTGCCAGCAGTTGGACGGCGACTATTAACTATGGCTACACCTTC.

As to this clone: At the DNA level, this CDR3 is encoded by other sequences in the same sample as well. V gene TRBV19 combines with J gene TRBJ1-5; D unresolved. The CDR3 extends over 13 amino acids. V was cut by 6 bases and J by 3 bases, with 9 bases left in between. Per germline, CDR1 LNHDA and CDR2 SQIVND (reference sequence). DNA for the CDR3: TGTGCCAGTAGCGCCGGGAACAATCAGCCCCAGCATTTT. It is translated as CASSAGNNQPQHF.

This chain connects TRBV19 to TRBJ1-5, with D uncertain. V dropped 3 bases and J dropped 5 bases, with 11 bases sitting between them. The CDR3 runs to 14 residues. Germline CDR1 reads LNHDA; CDR2 reads SQIVND (reference sequence). The CDR3 DNA is TGTGCCAGTAGTATGAGGCACCCTTATCAGCCCCAGCATTTT. This translates into CASSMRHPYQPQHF.

The chain recombines TRBV25-1 with TRBJ1-1, with TRBD1 matching over 7 bases. CDR3 length equals 15 residues. J gave up 5 bases and V 3 bases, and 9 bases lay outside the gene matches. CDR1 and CDR2 from the germline V gene are MGHDK and SYGVNS. In DNA form, the CDR3 reads TGTGCCAGCAGTGACGTTTCAGGGGGAGGAACTGAAGCTTTCTTT. This sequence encodes CASSDVSGGGTEAFF.

This clone was recorded a few times. The rearrangement links TRBV6-4 to TRBJ2-1; tentative D call: TRBD1 (7 bases). Germline CDR1 reads MRHNA; CDR2 reads SNTAGT. V was shortened by 0 bases and J by 8 bases, with 17 bases between the two germline ends. The CDR3 runs to 16 residues. The CDR3 here is CASSDSEGALEDEQFF. The CDR3 DNA sequence: TGTGCCAGCAGTGACTCGGAGGGGGCCCTCGAGGATGAGCAGTTCTTC.

The DNA for the CDR3 is TGTGCCAGCGGGATAGGGTTTTTCACTGAAGCTTTCTTT. Amino acids: CASGIGFFTEAFF. This chain joins TRBV19 and TRBJ1-1, with D unresolved. There are 13 residues in the CDR3. The V end lost 9 bases, the J end lost 4 bases, and 15 bases lay between the germline ends. Germline V gene data show CDR1 as LNHDA and CDR2 as SQIVND (reference sequence).

The chain uses TRBV2 and TRBJ1-3; D gene ambiguous. With 4 bases removed from V and 0 bases from J, the gap between germline ends came to 10 bases. The germline CDR1 and CDR2 sequences are SNHLY and FYNNEI. The CDR3 contains 15 residues. CDR3 residues: CASSGSGDSGNTIYF. For the CDR3, the DNA is TGTGCCAGCAGTGGGTCCGGGGACTCTGGAAACACCATATATTTT.

The chain uses TRBV6-5 and TRBJ1-2; possibly TRBD1 for D (6 bases). This CDR3 contains 15 residues. The germline V gene has CDR1 MNHEY and CDR2 SVGAGI. Trimming pared 9 bases from V and 6 bases from J, leaving 23 bases between. The DNA of the CDR3 is TGTGCCAGTCTAAAACACTCCAGGGGTTTCGATGGCTACACCTTC. This gives the protein CASLKHSRGFDGYTF.

The chain is built from TRBV9 and TRBJ2-3; TRBD2 might be the D (6 bases). Germline V gene sequence: CDR1 SGDLS, CDR2 YYNGEE. CDR3 length: 14 amino acids. With 7 bases removed from V and 4 bases from J, the gap between germline ends came to 16 bases. In nucleotides, the CDR3 is TGTGCCAGCGGCGCCGGGACGGGGGCAGATACGCAGTATTTT. It encodes CASGAGTGADTQYF.

The CDR3 is CASSQAGGLVYEQYF. The CDR3 DNA reads TGTGCCAGCAGCCAAGCTGGCGGGCTAGTGTACGAGCAGTACTTC. J is TRBJ2-7 and V is TRBV14, with TRBD2 as a possible D gene (5 bases). Trimming left V 1 base short and J 4 bases short, with 14 bases between. The germline gives CDR1 SGHDN, CDR2 FVKESK. The CDR3 has 15 amino acids.

This clone was found a few times. The V gene is TRBV6-5, the J gene TRBJ1-2; D is unclear. V was trimmed by 1 base and J by 2 bases, leaving 5 bases between them. Germline lookup yields CDR1 MNHEY and CDR2 SVGAGI. The CDR3 covers 13 residues. The CDR3 nucleotides are TGTGCCAGCAGTTACTATAGCAACTATGGCTACACCTTC. It yields the protein CASSYYSNYGYTF.

Here the CDR3 reads CAWDHPGVTEAFF. The CDR3 DNA reads TGTGCCTGGGATCACCCAGGGGTCACTGAAGCTTTCTTT. The chain couples TRBV30 to TRBJ1-1; maybe TRBD1 (6 bases). V was trimmed by 5 bases and J by 4 bases, leaving 14 bases between them. Germline V gives CDR1 GTSNPN, CDR2 SVGIG (reference sequence). The CDR3 runs 13 residues.